This section outlines one T cell receptor (beta chain) sequence together with its context. This sample is drawn from a study of blood T cell repertoires in COVID-19. Study in general: Samples of COVID-19 (acute and convalescent) were obtained from the United States, Italy and Spain. The analysed material was cDNA or gDNA that came from T cells, B-cell-depleted T cells, or PBMCs.

CDR1 and CDR2 from the germline V gene are LGHDT and YNNKEL (reference sequence). V lost 0 bases and J lost 4, with 9 bases in between. This CDR3 has 14 residues. In the authors' methods: The assay estimated nucleated cells by amplifying reference gene primers. Sequencing used immunoSEQ multiplex PCR; TCRdb keeps in-frame clones, though not all of them. That table supplies the V and J calls and clone size; D and trimming were determined from the DNA. This table has about 60,000 clones, 85% appearing once. The rearrangement joins TRBV3-1 (or the pseudogene TRBV3-2) to TRBJ2-5; tentatively, D is TRBD2 (6 bases). This sequence originates from a human donor in a cohort sampled during active COVID-19. Specimen: peripheral blood. The CDR3 sequence is CASSQDVGGETQYF. CDR3 nucleotides: TGTGCCAGCAGCCAAGATGTCGGGGGAGAGACCCAGTACTTC.